This entry concerns a single T cell receptor (beta chain). This sample was taken from a study of blood T cell repertoires in COVID-19. In the study overall: The samples span acute and convalescent COVID-19 from the United States, Italy and Spain. Nucleic acid was either cDNA or gDNA, and it came from T cells, B-cell-depleted T cells, or PBMCs.

Original data processing: Amplification of reference gene primers was used by the study to estimate nucleated cell counts. The data were produced by immunoSEQ multiplex PCR, yet TCRdb's version contains in-frame clones alone and is incomplete. D and trimming come from the DNA, and the V and J calls and clone size come from that table. The sample shows fewer than 150,000 clones, around 79% of them seen only once. Germline-derived CDR1 and CDR2 are MGHRA and YSYEKL. The CDR3 sequence is 16 residues long. J was trimmed by 3 bases and V by 2 bases; bases with no gene match: 8. This clonotype was sampled from a man aged 45-60 years with acute or convalescent COVID-19. The chain recombines TRBV4-1 with TRBJ2-7, with TRBD2 identical over 9 bases. The source material was peripheral blood. CDR3 sequence: CASSQRGTSPSYEQYF. As DNA, the CDR3 is TGCGCCAGCAGCCAAAGAGGGACTAGCCCAAGCTACGAGCAGTACTTC.